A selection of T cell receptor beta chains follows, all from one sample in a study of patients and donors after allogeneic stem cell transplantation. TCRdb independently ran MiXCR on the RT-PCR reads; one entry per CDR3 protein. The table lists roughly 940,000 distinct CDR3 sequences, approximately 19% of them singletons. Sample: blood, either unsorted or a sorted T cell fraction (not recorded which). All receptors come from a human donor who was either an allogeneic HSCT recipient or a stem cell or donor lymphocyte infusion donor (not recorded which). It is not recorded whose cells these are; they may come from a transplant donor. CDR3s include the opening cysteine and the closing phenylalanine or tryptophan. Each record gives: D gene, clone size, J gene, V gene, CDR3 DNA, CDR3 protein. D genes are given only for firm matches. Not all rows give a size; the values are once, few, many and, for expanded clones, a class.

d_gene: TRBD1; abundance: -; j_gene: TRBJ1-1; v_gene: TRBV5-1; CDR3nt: TGCGCCAGCAGCTGGGGGACAGGGGCCATTGGTGAAGCTTTCTTT; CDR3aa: CASSWGTGAIGEAFF
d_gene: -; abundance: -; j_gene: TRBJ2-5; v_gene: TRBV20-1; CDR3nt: TGCAGTGCTCGGTCTAGCTATCAAGAGACCCAGTACTTC; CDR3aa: CSARSSYQETQYF
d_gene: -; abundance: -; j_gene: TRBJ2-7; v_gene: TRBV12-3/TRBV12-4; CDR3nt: TGTGCCAGCAGACCCTTAGGGGTAAACGAGCAGTACTTC; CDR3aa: CASRPLGVNEQYF
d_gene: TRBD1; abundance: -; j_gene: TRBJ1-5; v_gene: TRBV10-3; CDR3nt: TGTGCCATCAGAGGGGACAGGGGAGAGGGTCAGCCCCAGCATTTT; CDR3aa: CAIRGDRGEGQPQHF
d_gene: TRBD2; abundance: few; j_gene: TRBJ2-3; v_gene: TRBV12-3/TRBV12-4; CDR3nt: TGTGCCAGCAGCCTTATAACGGGAGGGTCAGATACGCAGTATTTT; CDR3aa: CASSLITGGSDTQYF
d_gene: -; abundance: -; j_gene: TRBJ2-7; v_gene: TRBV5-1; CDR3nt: TGCGCCAGCAGCCCAAAGTCCGGACAGACCTACGAGCAGTACTTC; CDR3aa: CASSPKSGQTYEQYF
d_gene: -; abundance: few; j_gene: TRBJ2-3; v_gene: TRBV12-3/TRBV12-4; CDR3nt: TGTGCCAGCAGTCACGGACGGGGCTCTAGCACAGATACGCAGTATTTT; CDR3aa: CASSHGRGSSTDTQYF
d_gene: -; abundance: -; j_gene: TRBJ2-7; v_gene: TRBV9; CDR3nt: TGTGCCAGCAGCGGATCGGGTCAGGTCTACGAGCAGTACTTC; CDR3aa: CASSGSGQVYEQYF
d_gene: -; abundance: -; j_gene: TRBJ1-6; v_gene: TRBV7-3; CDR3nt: TGTGCCAGCAGACCAACAGGTTCTGGAGGTAATTCACCCCTCCACTTT; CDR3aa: CASRPTGSGGNSPLHF
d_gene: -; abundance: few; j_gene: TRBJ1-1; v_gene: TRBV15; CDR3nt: TGTGCCACCAGCAGAAACCCAGGGAAACCTGAAGCTTTCTTT; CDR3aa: CATSRNPGKPEAFF
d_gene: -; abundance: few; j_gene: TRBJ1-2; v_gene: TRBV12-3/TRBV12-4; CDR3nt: TGTGCCAGCAGTTTAGCAGGGGTGGGGTACGGAGGCTACACCTTC; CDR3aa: CASSLAGVGYGGYTF
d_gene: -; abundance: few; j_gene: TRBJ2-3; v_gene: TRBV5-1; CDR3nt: TGCGCCAGCAGCTCCCAAAGACCCACAGATACGCAGTATTTT; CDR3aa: CASSSQRPTDTQYF
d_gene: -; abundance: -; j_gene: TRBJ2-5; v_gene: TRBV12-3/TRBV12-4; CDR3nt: TGTGCCAGCAGTCTCTACAGGGTCCAAGAGACCCAGTACTTC; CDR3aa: CASSLYRVQETQYF
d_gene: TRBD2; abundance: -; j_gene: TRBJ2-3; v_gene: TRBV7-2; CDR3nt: TGTGCCAGCAGGAGACTAGCGGGGTTTGCTAGCACAGATACGCAGTATTTT; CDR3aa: CASRRLAGFASTDTQYF
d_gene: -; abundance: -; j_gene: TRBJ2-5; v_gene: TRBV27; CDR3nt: TGTGCCAGCAGTTTTGCTGGAGGGGTTGAGACCCAGTACTTC; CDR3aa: CASSFAGGVETQYF
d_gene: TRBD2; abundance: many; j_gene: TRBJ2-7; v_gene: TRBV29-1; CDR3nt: TGCAGCGTTGAAACCGGGACTAGCGAGTCCTACGAGCAGTACTTC; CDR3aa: CSVETGTSESYEQYF
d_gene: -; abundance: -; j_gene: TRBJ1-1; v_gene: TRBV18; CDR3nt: TGTGCCAGCTCACCCCGGGGGGTGTTGAACACTGAAGCTTTCTTT; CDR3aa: CASSPRGVLNTEAFF
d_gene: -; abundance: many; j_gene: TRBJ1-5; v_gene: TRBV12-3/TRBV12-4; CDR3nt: TGTGCCAGCAGTGTGAGACGTAGCAATCAGCCCCAGCATTTT; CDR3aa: CASSVRRSNQPQHF
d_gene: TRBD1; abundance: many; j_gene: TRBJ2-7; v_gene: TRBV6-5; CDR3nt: TGTGCCAGCAGTTATTCAGGGGGCTCAAGCTACGAGCAGTACTTC; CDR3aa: CASSYSGGSSYEQYF
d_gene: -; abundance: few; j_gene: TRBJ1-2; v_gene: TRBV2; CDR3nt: TGTGCCAGCAGTGAAGGGTTTGGCTACACCTTC; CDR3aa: CASSEGFGYTF
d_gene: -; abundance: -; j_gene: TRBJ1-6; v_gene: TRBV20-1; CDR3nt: TGCAGTGCTAGAGCCGGGACGGGTAATTCACCCCTCCACTTT; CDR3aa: CSARAGTGNSPLHF
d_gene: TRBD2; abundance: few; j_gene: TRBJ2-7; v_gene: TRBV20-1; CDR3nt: TGCAGTGCTAGAGATCCTAGCGGGAGGAGGTACGAGCAGTACTTC; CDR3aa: CSARDPSGRRYEQYF
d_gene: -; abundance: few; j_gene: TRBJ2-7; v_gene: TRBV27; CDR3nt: TGTGCCAGCAGTCAATCGGGACTCCCCTACGAGCAGTACTTC; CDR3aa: CASSQSGLPYEQYF
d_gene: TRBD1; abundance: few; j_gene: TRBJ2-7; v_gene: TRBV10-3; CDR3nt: TGTGCCATCACCCCGGGACAGGGCGGGTTTCGGGAGCAGTACTTC; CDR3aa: CAITPGQGGFREQYF
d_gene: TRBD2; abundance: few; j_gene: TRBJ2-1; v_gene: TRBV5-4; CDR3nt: TGTGCCAGCAGCTTAGGGGGTAGCGGGGGGATAAATGAGCAGTTCTTC; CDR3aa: CASSLGGSGGINEQFF
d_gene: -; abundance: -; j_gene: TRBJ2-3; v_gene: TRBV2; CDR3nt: TGTGCCAGCGGGAAGGGGGAAGCAGATACGCAGTATTTT; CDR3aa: CASGKGEADTQYF
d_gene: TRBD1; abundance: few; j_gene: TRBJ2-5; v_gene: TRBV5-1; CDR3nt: TGCGCCAGCAGCTCACAGGGGGCATGGGGAGAGACCCAGTACTTC; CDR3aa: CASSSQGAWGETQYF
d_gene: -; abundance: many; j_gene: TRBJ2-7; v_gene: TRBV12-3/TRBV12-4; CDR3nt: TGTGCCAGCAGCCGCGGGACAGACTACGAGCAGTACTTC; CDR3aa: CASSRGTDYEQYF
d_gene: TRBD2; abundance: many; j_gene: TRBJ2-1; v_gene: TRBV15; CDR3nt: TGTGCCACCAGCAGACCCCCGAAGGGACTATCCTACAATGAGCAGTTCTTC; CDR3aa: CATSRPPKGLSYNEQFF
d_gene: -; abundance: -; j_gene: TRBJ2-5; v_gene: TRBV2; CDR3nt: TGTGCCAGCAGTGAAAGTCGGGGGAGGGAGACCCAGTACTTC; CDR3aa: CASSESRGRETQYF
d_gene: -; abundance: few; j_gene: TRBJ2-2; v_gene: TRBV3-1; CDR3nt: TGTGCCAGCGGCATGACAGTGGCCAGCAGGCTGTTTTTT; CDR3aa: CASGMTVASRLFF
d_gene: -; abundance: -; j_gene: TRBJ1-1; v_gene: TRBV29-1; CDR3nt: TGCAGCGTCCACCAGGGGCGGCATAACGCTGAAGCTTTCTTT; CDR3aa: CSVHQGRHNAEAFF
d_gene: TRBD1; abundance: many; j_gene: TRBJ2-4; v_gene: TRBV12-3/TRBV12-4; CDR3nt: TGTGCCAGCAGTCCCTCGACAGGGGGCATGATGACCAAAAACATTCAGTACTTC; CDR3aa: CASSPSTGGMMTKNIQYF
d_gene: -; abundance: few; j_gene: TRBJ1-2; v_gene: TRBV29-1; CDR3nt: TGCAGCGTTGAATACAGGGACTATGGCTACACCTTC; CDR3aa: CSVEYRDYGYTF
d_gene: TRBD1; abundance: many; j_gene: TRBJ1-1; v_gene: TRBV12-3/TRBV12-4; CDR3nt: TGTGCCAGCAGAAGACAGGGTAACACTGAAGCTTTCTTT; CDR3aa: CASRRQGNTEAFF
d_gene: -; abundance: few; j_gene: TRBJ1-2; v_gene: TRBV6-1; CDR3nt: TGTGCCAGCAGTGGAGCGGAGAGCTATGGCTACACCTTC; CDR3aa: CASSGAESYGYTF
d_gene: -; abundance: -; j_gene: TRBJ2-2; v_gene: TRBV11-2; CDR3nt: TGTGCCAGCAGCTTAGATCGGCAGGGGGAGCTGTTTTTT; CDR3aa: CASSLDRQGELFF
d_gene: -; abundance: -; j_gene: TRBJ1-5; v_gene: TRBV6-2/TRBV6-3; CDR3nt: TGTGCCAGCAGACTCAAGGGGGGTATTCAGCCCCAGCATTTT; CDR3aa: CASRLKGGIQPQHF
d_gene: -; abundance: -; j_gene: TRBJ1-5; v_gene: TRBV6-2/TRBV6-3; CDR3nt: TGTGCCAGCACCATGGGGGGCACGGGCAATCAGCCCCAGCATTTT; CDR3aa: CASTMGGTGNQPQHF
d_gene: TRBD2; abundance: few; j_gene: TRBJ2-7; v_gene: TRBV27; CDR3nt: TGTGCCAGCAGTACCCGATGGCGGGAGGCGTCTTACGAGCAGTACTTC; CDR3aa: CASSTRWREASYEQYF
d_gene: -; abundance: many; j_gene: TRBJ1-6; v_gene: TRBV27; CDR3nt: TGTGCCAGCAGTTTATGGGGGAATTCACCCCTCCACTTT; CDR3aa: CASSLWGNSPLHF
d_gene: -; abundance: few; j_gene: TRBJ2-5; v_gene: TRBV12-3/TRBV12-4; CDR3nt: TGTGCCAGCAGAAAACCGGGACGTGGGGCCGAGACCCAGTACTTC; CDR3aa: CASRKPGRGAETQYF
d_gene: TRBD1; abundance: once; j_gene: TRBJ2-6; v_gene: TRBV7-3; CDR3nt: TGTGCCAGCAGCTCCGGGCAGGGGGCTATGGCTGGGGCCAACGTCCTGACTTTC; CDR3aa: CASSSGQGAMAGANVLTF
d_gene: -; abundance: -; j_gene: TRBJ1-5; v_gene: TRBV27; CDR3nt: TGTGCCAGCTGCGCCCTGGGCAACGGCATCAATCAGCCCCAGCATTTT; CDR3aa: CASCALGNGINQPQHF
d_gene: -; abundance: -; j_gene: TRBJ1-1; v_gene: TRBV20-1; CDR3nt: TGCAGTGCTAGAGCTCTCGGGCGCAGGCCAGGAGAAGCTTTCTTT; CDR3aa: CSARALGRRPGEAFF
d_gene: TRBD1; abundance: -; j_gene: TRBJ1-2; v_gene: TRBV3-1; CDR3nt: TGTGCCAGCAGCCAAAATCCGACAGGGGGCGTCTATGGCTACACCTTC; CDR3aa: CASSQNPTGGVYGYTF
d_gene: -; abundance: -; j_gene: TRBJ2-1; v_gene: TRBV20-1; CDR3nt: TGCAGTGCCGGCCCGAGGACAGCTTACAATGAGCAGTTCTTC; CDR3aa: CSAGPRTAYNEQFF
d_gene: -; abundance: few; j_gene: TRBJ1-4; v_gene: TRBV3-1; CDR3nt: TGTGCCAGCAGCCAGCAAGTGCTGGGGGAAAAACTGTTTTTT; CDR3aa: CASSQQVLGEKLFF
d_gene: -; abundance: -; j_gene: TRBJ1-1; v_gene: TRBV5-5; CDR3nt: TGTGCCAGCAGCCGGGGGGCAGAGAACACTGAAGCTTTCTTT; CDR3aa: CASSRGAENTEAFF
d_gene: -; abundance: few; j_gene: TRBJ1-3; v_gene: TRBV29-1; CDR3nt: TGCAGCGTTGTTAAGTCCACTGGAAACACCATATATTTT; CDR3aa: CSVVKSTGNTIYF
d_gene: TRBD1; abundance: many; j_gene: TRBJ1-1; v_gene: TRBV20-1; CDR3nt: TGCAGTGCTAGACGGACAGGGGGCTTACTAAAGAACACTGAAGCTTTCTTT; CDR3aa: CSARRTGGLLKNTEAFF
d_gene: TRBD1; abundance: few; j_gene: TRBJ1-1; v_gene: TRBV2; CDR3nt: TGTGCCAGCCGGACAGACAGGGGTGAAGCTTTCTTT; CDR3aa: CASRTDRGEAFF
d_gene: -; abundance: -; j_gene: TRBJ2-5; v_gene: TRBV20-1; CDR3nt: TGCAGTGCAAGGGGCGGGGTCCAAGAGACCCAGTACTTC; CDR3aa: CSARGGVQETQYF
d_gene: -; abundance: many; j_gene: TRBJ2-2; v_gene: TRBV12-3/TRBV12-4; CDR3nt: TGTGCCAGCAGTTACGACAGGAGTAACACCGGGGAGCTGTTTTTT; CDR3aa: CASSYDRSNTGELFF
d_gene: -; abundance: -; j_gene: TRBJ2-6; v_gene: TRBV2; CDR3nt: TGTGCCAGCACACGGGAATCTGGGGCCAACGTCCTGACTTTC; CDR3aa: CASTRESGANVLTF
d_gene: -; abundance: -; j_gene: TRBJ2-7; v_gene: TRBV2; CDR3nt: TGTGCCAGCAAGACGGGAAATTTTTACGAGCAGTACTTC; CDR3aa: CASKTGNFYEQYF
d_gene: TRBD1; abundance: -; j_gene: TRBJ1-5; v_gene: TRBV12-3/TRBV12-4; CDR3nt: TGTGCCAGCAGTCTCGGGACAGGGAAGGCTCAGCCCCAGCATTTT; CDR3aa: CASSLGTGKAQPQHF
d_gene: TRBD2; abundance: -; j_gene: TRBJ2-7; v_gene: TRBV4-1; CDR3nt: TGCGCCAGCAGCCAAGATGGACTAGCAAACTACGAGCAGTACTTC; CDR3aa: CASSQDGLANYEQYF
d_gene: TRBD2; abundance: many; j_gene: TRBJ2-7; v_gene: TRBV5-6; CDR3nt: TGTGCCAGCAGCGCTCCGACTAGCGTGTTCTACGAGCAGTACTTC; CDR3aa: CASSAPTSVFYEQYF
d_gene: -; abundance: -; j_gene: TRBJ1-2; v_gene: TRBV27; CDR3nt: TGTGCCAGCAGTTTATCGAGGATCAAAGGGTTCTATGGCTACACCTTC; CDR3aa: CASSLSRIKGFYGYTF